The clone carrying this T cell receptor (beta chain) was detected a few times. Between the trimmed V and J ends, which lost 2 bases and 5 bases, there was a span of 9 bases. There are 13 residues in the CDR3. Germline V lookup: CDR1 MNHEY, CDR2 SVGAGI. The sample belongs to a study of early T cells in non-severe SARS-CoV-2 infection. TCRdb reanalysed the 5' RACE reads using MiXCR and keeps one entry per CDR3 protein. The table records some 57,000 distinct CDR3 sequences, roughly 8.2% of them present only once. Sequenced sample: whole blood. The receptor comes from an adult who was a healthcare worker with PCR-confirmed SARS-CoV-2 infection or an uninfected control (not recorded which). This chain links TRBV6-5 with TRBJ2-5; D tentatively reads TRBD1 or TRBD2 (5 bases each). For the CDR3, the DNA is TGTGCCAGCAGTTACGGGGGTGAGGAGACCCAGTACTTC. Protein sequence: CASSYGGEETQYF.